Described below is a single T cell receptor (beta chain) sequence and its context. This record belongs to a study of technical replicates of blood from a handful of donors. The CDR3 contains 14 residues. V lost 4 bases, J lost 4 bases, and 13 bases lay in between. Germline V CDR1 and CDR2: MGHRA, YSYEKL. Some clones are missing from TCRdb's copy, which holds only in-frame ones; the method was immunoSEQ multiplex PCR. The sample includes fewer than 100,000 clones, 95% to 98% seen only once; the top ten take 0.18%. Material for sequencing was T cells isolated from PBMCs. The clonotype originates from a human donor in good health. The V and J genes are TRBV4-1 and TRBJ2-5; D unclear. CDR3 loop: CASSPGYPGETQYF. The CDR3 DNA reads TGCGCCAGCAGCCCCGGTTACCCGGGAGAGACCCAGTACTTC.